The T cell receptor (beta chain) described here comes from a study of CD8 T cells in Susac syndrome. Germline CDR1 and CDR2: LNHDA and SQIVND (reference sequence). Unmatched junction bases numbered 8, after V lost 9 bases and J lost 5 bases. CDR3 length: 14 amino acids. Random-hexamer reverse transcription was applied to about 0.5 to 1 ug RNA. TCRdb independently ran MiXCR on the immunoSEQ multiplex PCR reads; one entry per CDR3 protein. Of 180,000 or so distinct CDR3 sequences listed, about 94% were seen once; the top ten hold around 0.11%. Sequenced: CD4+ T cells from PBMCs. The clonotype was recovered from a human donor in good health. The chain employs TRBV19 and TRBJ2-1, with 9 bases fitting TRBD2. Written as DNA, the CDR3 is TGTGCCAGCACACGCGGGAGGGCCAACAATGAGCAGTTCTTC. Translation gives CASTRGRANNEQFF.